Listed here are 12 T cell receptor beta chains from one sample, sequenced in a study of cytomegalovirus exposure and HLA in healthy donors. Researchers ran the PCR with 60 Vbeta and 13 Jbeta primers. Clones were read by immunoSEQ multiplex PCR, and TCRdb kept only the in-frame ones, dropping some. This sample has 87,000 or so clones, with 64% found just once. Sequencing was performed on PBMCs. Receptors were obtained from a man between 60 and 75 years old in good health and CMV-seronegative.

The rearrangement links TRBV27 to TRBJ1-5; 7 positions agree with TRBD1. V was pared by 6 bases and J by 2 bases, with 7 bases of the junction left unmatched. CDR1 is MNHEY, CDR2 SMNVEV, per germline (reference sequence). CDR3 length equals 15 residues. The CDR3 loop is CASRVDRYGNQPQHF. The CDR3 bases are TGTGCCAGCAGAGTGGACAGGTACGGCAATCAGCCCCAGCATTTT.

This clone was counted between two and nine times. J is TRBJ2-1 and V is TRBV6-1; 8 bases are shared with TRBD2. Germline-derived CDR1 and CDR2 are MNHNS and SASEGT. V shed 4 bases, J shed 5 bases, and the junction held 10 bases outside the gene matches. The CDR3 runs 16 residues. This CDR3 is CASSGPGLGAHNEQFF. For the CDR3, the DNA is TGTGCCAGCAGTGGCCCGGGACTAGGGGCCCACAATGAGCAGTTCTTC.

The J gene is TRBJ2-1, the V gene TRBV27; D remains unclear. Between the trimmed V and J ends, which lost 3 bases and 4 bases, there was a span of 10 bases. The length of the CDR3 is 14 residues. Germline V CDR1 and CDR2: MNHEY, SMNVEV (reference sequence). The CDR3 is CASSFRELYNEQFF. The DNA of the CDR3 is TGTGCCAGCAGTTTTAGAGAACTTTACAATGAGCAGTTCTTC.

The chain uses TRBV2 and TRBJ1-5; D ambiguous. Germline CDR1 is SNHLY and CDR2 is FYNNEI. The germline V and J ends were trimmed by 4 bases and 5 bases, with 15 bases remaining between them. The CDR3 has 15 amino acids. The DNA of the CDR3 is TGTGCCAGCAGTGTGAGGTTAGGAACCGATCAGCCCCAGCATTTT. This sequence encodes CASSVRLGTDQPQHF.

There are a few counts of this clone. The chain recombines TRBV6-1 with TRBJ1-2, with TRBD1 matching over 9 bases. CDR1 and CDR2 (germline): MNHNS, SASEGT. V lost 7 bases to trimming and J lost 3 bases; unmatched junction nucleotides: 9. There are 15 residues in the CDR3. CDR3 bases: TGTGCCAGCAAAAGAACGGGACAGGGTGACTATGGCTACACCTTC. It is translated as CASKRTGQGDYGYTF.

V and J are TRBV6-4 and TRBJ1-2; 9 nucleotides line up with TRBD1. Germline V lookup: CDR1 MRHNA, CDR2 SNTAGT. J lost 2 bases, V lost 5 bases, and 6 bases had no gene match. The CDR3 loop spans 15 amino acids. The DNA of the CDR3 is TGTGCCAGCAGTCCACAGGGGGCCTGGAACTATGGCTACACCTTC. Translation: CASSPQGAWNYGYTF.

The rearrangement links TRBV5-4 to TRBJ2-7; 9 bases line up with TRBD1. The V and J ends lost 1 base and 2 bases, in that order; junction bases with no gene match: 4. CDR3 length: 15 amino acids. Germline values: CDR1 SGHNT, CDR2 YYREEE (reference sequence). DNA of the CDR3: TGTGCCAGCAGCTTGAGACAGGGGGGAACCTACGAGCAGTACTTC. Its protein is CASSLRQGGTYEQYF.

This chain joins TRBV27 and TRBJ1-1; D gene unclear. V was clipped by 3 bases and J by 1 base, with 6 bases between them. The germline CDR1 and CDR2 sequences are MNHEY and SMNVEV (reference sequence). CDR3 length: 13 residues. Here the CDR3 reads CASSLAKNTEAFF. The CDR3 DNA reads TGTGCCAGCAGTTTGGCCAAGAACACTGAAGCTTTCTTT.

CDR3 residues: CASSLDLGGRADTQYF. The CDR3 DNA is TGCGCCAGCAGCTTGGATCTGGGGGGGCGCGCAGATACGCAGTATTTT. This rearrangement joins TRBV5-1 to TRBJ2-3; D is perhaps TRBD2 (7 bases). Trimming took 0 bases from V and 4 from J, leaving 15 bases between them. Germline CDR1 is SGHRS and CDR2 is YFSETQ. This CDR3 is 16 amino acids long.

The rearrangement joins TRBV9 to TRBJ2-1; 9 nucleotides match TRBD2. Trimming removed 3 bases from V and 0 bases from J; junction bases left unmatched: 4. CDR3 length: 16 residues. Per the germline V gene, CDR1 is SGDLS and CDR2 is YYNGEE. The CDR3 loop is CASSANSGSSYNEQFF. The DNA for the CDR3 is TGTGCCAGCAGCGCTAATAGCGGGAGCTCCTACAATGAGCAGTTCTTC.

The chain employs TRBV27 and TRBJ1-1; D is uncertain. The germline V gene encodes CDR1 MNHEY and CDR2 SMNVEV (reference sequence). V was shortened by 7 bases and J by 5 bases, with 14 bases between the two germline ends. The CDR3 covers 13 residues. The CDR3 spells CASTRQEGTEAFF. DNA for the CDR3: TGTGCCAGCACGCGTCAGGAGGGAACTGAAGCTTTCTTT.

V and J are TRBV18 and TRBJ2-3; 13 nucleotides match TRBD2. Germline loops: CDR1 KGHSH, CDR2 LQKENI. There are 16 residues in the CDR3. V shed 4 bases, J shed 4 bases, and the junction held 5 bases outside the gene matches. The CDR3 loop is CASSRRTSGSADTQYF. The CDR3 nucleotides are TGTGCCAGCTCACGCCGGACTAGCGGGAGCGCAGATACGCAGTATTTT. The whole variable domain, remainder taken from reference TRBV18 and TRBJ2-3, is NAGVMQNPRHLVRRRGQEARLRCSPMKGHSHVYWYRQLPEEGLKFMVYLQKENIIDESGMPKERFSAEFPKEGPSILRIQQVVRGDSAAYFCASSRRTSGSADTQYFGPGTRLTVL.